The rows below give T cell receptor beta chains drawn from one sample of a study of PD-1 blockade in mismatch repair-deficient tumors. The assay was immunoSEQ multiplex PCR, and TCRdb's table has in-frame clones only and misses some. This sample yields about 100,000 clones, of which approximately 80% are seen a single time; 6.3% belongs to the top ten. The sequences come from peripheral blood, collected about eight months after starting pembrolizumab. Receptors originate from an adult with mismatch repair-deficient cancer. The CDR3 runs from the conserved cysteine through the conserved F or W. Each record gives: D gene, clone size, V gene, J gene, CDR3 DNA, CDR3 protein. A D gene is named only where the DNA matches it firmly. Some rows mark clone size as missing; the rest say once, few, many or name a class of expanded clone.

>NA|few|TRBV2|TRBJ1-2
TGTGCCAGCTACCCGGGAGACCGCAACTATGGCTACACCTTC
CASYPGDRNYGYTF
>TRBD2|NA|TRBV6-6|TRBJ2-3
TGTGCCAGCAGTAGCGGGAGAGCTAACACAGATACGCAGTATTTT
CASSSGRANTDTQYF
>NA|NA|TRBV29-1|TRBJ2-5
TGCAGCGTTGACCTAGCTGTGGAGACCCAGTACTTC
CSVDLAVETQYF
>NA|NA|TRBV28|TRBJ2-7
TGTGCCAGCAACCTGAAGGGCAGGGAGCAGTACTTC
CASNLKGREQYF
>NA|NA|TRBV18|TRBJ2-7
TGTGCCAGCTCACTTCTGGACTGGGCGGGTGGCGAGCAGTACTTC
CASSLLDWAGGEQYF
>TRBD2|NA|TRBV11-3|TRBJ2-3
TGTGCCAGCAGCTTAGGACCCCCGGGGACTAGCGGAGGGGATACGCAGTATTTT
CASSLGPPGTSGGDTQYF
>TRBD1|NA|TRBV2|TRBJ2-7
TGTGCCAGCAGTGAAGCGCAGACCTTCCGGGACAGGGGTGTCTACGAGCAGTACTTC
CASSEAQTFRDRGVYEQYF
>NA|NA|TRBV7-3|TRBJ2-1
TGTGCCAGCAGCTTAAACCCCTACAATGAGCAGTTCTTC
CASSLNPYNEQFF
>NA|few|TRBV10-2|TRBJ2-2
TGCGCCAGCAGTGCCAGGGGGAGGGGTACCGGGGAGCTGTTTTTT
CASSARGRGTGELFF
>NA|NA|TRBV11-2|TRBJ2-3
TGTGCCAGCAGCCGCCCCGGTGATACGCAGTATTTT
CASSRPGDTQYF
>TRBD2|NA|TRBV6-5|TRBJ2-2
TGTGCCAGCAGTTCCGGCGGGAGGGCCGACCGGGAGCTGTTTTTT
CASSSGGRADRELFF
>NA|NA|TRBV2|TRBJ2-3
TGTGCCAGCAGCCCTGGCGGCGGTAGGGTTGCAGATACGCAGTATTTT
CASSPGGGRVADTQYF
>NA|NA|TRBV29-1|TRBJ2-7
TGCAGCGGGGGACACCACTACGAGCAGTACTTC
CSGGHHYEQYF
>NA|NA|TRBV30|TRBJ2-2
TGTGCCTGGAGTGGGTTAGCTCACGGGGAGCTGTTTTTT
CAWSGLAHGELFF
>TRBD2|many|TRBV11-3|TRBJ2-2
TGTGCCAGCAGCCGGGGACTAGCGGGAGGGATCGCGAACACCGGGGAGCTGTTTTTT
CASSRGLAGGIANTGELFF
>TRBD2|NA|TRBV11-3|TRBJ2-7
TGTGCCAGCAGCTTCCGCGGGAGTGGCTACGAGCAGTACTTC
CASSFRGSGYEQYF
>NA|NA|TRBV7-9|TRBJ1-1
TGTGCCAGCAGCTTAGGGGTTTACGGGGCCGGGAACACTGAAGCTTTCTTT
CASSLGVYGAGNTEAFF
>NA|NA|TRBV11-2|TRBJ1-2
TGTGCCAGCAGCCTCCGGACGGCGAACTATGGCTACACCTTC
CASSLRTANYGYTF
>NA|NA|TRBV7-2|TRBJ2-6
TGTGCCAGCAGCCCAACAGCCTCTGGGGCCAACGTCCTGACTTTC
CASSPTASGANVLTF
>NA|once|TRBV19|TRBJ1-5
TGTGCCAGTATCAGCTCCTCAGGCAATCAGCCCCAGCATTTT
CASISSSGNQPQHF
>NA|NA|TRBV9|TRBJ2-5
TGTGCCAGCAGCGCGGAAGAGGGTTGGATGGAGACCCAGTACTTC
CASSAEEGWMETQYF
>TRBD1|once|TRBV5-6|TRBJ2-2
TGTGCCAGCAGCTTACAGGGGGCCGGGGAGCTGTTTTTT
CASSLQGAGELFF
>NA|NA|TRBV5-4|TRBJ1-2
TGTGCCAGCAGCTTGTTCGAGCTGGGCCCAGGCGGAGGCTACACCTTC
CASSLFELGPGGGYTF
>TRBD1|NA|TRBV19|TRBJ2-3
TGTGCCAGTAGTTTCCGGACAGGGCGCACAGATACGCAGTATTTT
CASSFRTGRTDTQYF
>NA|NA|TRBV11-3|TRBJ2-1
TGTGCCAGCAGCCCTGAGGGGAACTCCTACAATGAGCAGTTCTTC
CASSPEGNSYNEQFF
>NA|NA|TRBV30|TRBJ1-1
TGTGCCTGGAATCCATGGGGGACACGGGCAGGGAGCACTGAAGCTTTCTTT
CAWNPWGTRAGSTEAFF
>TRBD1|NA|TRBV7-9|TRBJ1-2
TGTGCCAGCATGTTCACAGGGGGCGCTAAGCCTGGCTACACCTTC
CASMFTGGAKPGYTF
>TRBD1|NA|TRBV7-2|TRBJ1-3
TGTGCCAGCAGCTTACGGGGACAGAAAAGAAACACCATATATTTT
CASSLRGQKRNTIYF
>NA|few|TRBV30|TRBJ2-7
TGTGCCTGGAGTGTAAGGGACTCCTACGAGCAGTACTTC
CAWSVRDSYEQYF
>TRBD2|once|TRBV14|TRBJ2-1
TGTGCCAGCAGCCACGGGGGGAGGGGTCGCAATGAGCAGTTCTTC
CASSHGGRGRNEQFF
>TRBD2|NA|TRBV6-4|TRBJ2-1
TGTGCCAGCAGTGACGGGCTAGCGGGATCGGGTGAGCAGTTCTTC
CASSDGLAGSGEQFF
>NA|NA|TRBV5-6|TRBJ1-2
TGTGCCAGCAGCTTCCCGGGGGACTATGGCTACACCTTC
CASSFPGDYGYTF
>TRBD2|NA|TRBV7-2|TRBJ2-2
TGTGCCAGCAGCTTAGGAGCTAGCGGGCCGAACACCGGGGAGCTGTTTTTT
CASSLGASGPNTGELFF
>NA|NA|TRBV9|TRBJ2-2
TGTGCCAGCAGCGGACGACAGGCTCGGGGTCTGTTTTTT
CASSGRQARGLFF
>TRBD2|NA|TRBV9|TRBJ2-7
TGTGCCAGCAGCCAGCGGGAGGGAATATCCTACGAGCAGTACTTC
CASSQREGISYEQYF
>NA|NA|TRBV6-4|TRBJ2-2
TGTGCCAGCAGTGAACGATACACCGGGGAGCTGTTTTTT
CASSERYTGELFF
>NA|NA|TRBV4-1|TRBJ1-3
TGCGCCAGCAGCCAGGTCGACAGTCCAGGAAACACCATATATTTT
CASSQVDSPGNTIYF
>NA|NA|TRBV19|TRBJ2-7
TGTGCCAGTAGTATAGATGGGAGCGGAAACTCCTACGAGCAGTACTTC
CASSIDGSGNSYEQYF
>NA|NA|TRBV18|TRBJ1-3
TGTGCCAGCTCACCAATAGGACGGAGCTCTGGAAACACCATATATTTT
CASSPIGRSSGNTIYF
>NA|NA|TRBV5-4|TRBJ2-5
TGTGCCAGCAGCTTAGGCGGACTGCTCGTGTCCCAGTACTTC
CASSLGGLLVSQYF
>TRBD2|NA|TRBV4-2|TRBJ2-1
TGTGCCAGCAGCCAACAGCGGGGGTACAATGAGCAGTTCTTC
CASSQQRGYNEQFF
>TRBD1|NA|TRBV27|TRBJ1-2
TGTGCCAGCAGTTCCAGCATGCCGGGACAGGGGTTTTTCTATGGCTACACCTTC
CASSSSMPGQGFFYGYTF
>NA|once|TRBV30|TRBJ1-5
TGTGCCTGGAGGATACAGGGTAATAGCAATCAGCCCCAGCATTTT
CAWRIQGNSNQPQHF
>TRBD1|NA|TRBV28|TRBJ2-7
TGTGCCAGCAGCCCTGGACAGGGCTACGAGCAGTACTTC
CASSPGQGYEQYF
>NA|NA|TRBV6-6|TRBJ2-2
TGTGCCAGCACCGGGTTGACCGGGGAGCTGTTTTTT
CASTGLTGELFF
>NA|NA|TRBV27|TRBJ2-3
TGTGCCAGCAGTTTCCGGGGAGCAGATACGCAGTATTTT
CASSFRGADTQYF